Each of the 2 T cell receptor beta chains below was sequenced from the same sample in a study of early T cells in non-severe SARS-CoV-2 infection. One entry per CDR3 protein, called by TCRdb with MiXCR from the 5' RACE reads. The data hold over 90,000 distinct CDR3 sequences, with around 13% observed a single time. Sequencing was done on a sample of whole blood. These receptors were taken from an adult who was a healthcare worker with PCR-confirmed SARS-CoV-2 infection or an uninfected control (not recorded which).

There are a few counts of this clonotype. The chain is built from TRBV3-1 and TRBJ2-4; TRBD2 might be the D (5 bases). CDR1 is LGHDT and CDR2 is YNNKEL in the germline V gene (reference sequence). The CDR3 runs to 14 residues. Trimming took off 0 bases at V and 8 bases at J, with 11 bases between the two ends. CDR3 sequence: CASSQDLQEDIQYF. The DNA for the CDR3 is TGTGCCAGCAGCCAAGACCTTCAGGAGGACATTCAGTACTTC.

In this sample, this clonotype turned up many times. The chain is built from TRBV7-9 and TRBJ2-5; possibly TRBD2 for D (7 bases). The CDR3 has 14 amino acids. V lost 5 bases to trimming and J lost 5 bases, with 15 bases between them. CDR1 and CDR2 (germline): SEHNR, FQNEAQ (reference sequence). The chain's CDR3 is CASSHEQGGETQYF. The CDR3 DNA reads TGTGCCAGCAGCCACGAACAGGGAGGGGAGACCCAGTACTTC.